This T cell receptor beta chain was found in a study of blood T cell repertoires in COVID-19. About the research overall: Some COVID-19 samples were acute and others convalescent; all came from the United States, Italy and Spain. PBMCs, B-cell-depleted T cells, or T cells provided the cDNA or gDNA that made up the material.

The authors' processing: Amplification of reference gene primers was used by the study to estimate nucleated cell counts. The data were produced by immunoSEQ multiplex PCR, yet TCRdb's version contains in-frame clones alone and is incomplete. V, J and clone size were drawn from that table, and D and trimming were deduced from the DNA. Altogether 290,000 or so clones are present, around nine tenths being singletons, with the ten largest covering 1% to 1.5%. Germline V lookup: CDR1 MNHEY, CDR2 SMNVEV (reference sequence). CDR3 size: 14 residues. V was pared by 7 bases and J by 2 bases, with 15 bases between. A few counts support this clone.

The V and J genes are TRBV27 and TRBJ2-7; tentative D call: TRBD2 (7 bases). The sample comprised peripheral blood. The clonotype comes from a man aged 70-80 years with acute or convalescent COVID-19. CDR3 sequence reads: CASNNAGAPYEQYF. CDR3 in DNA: TGTGCCAGCAACAATGCGGGGGCCCCCTACGAGCAGTACTTC.